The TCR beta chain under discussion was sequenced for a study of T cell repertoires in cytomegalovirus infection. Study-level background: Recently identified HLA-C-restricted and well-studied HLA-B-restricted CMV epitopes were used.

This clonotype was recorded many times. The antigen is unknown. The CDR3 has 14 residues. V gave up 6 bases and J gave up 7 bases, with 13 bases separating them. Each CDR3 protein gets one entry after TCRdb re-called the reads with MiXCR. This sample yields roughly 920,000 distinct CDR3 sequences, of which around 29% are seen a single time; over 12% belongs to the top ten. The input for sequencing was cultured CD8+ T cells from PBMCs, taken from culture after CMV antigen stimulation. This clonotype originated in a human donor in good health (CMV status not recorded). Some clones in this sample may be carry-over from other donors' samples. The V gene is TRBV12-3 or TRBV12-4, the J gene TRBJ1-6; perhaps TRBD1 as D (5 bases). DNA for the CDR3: TGTGCCAGCAGGCCCGGGACGGCGAATTCACCCCTCCACTTT. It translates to CASRPGTANSPLHF.